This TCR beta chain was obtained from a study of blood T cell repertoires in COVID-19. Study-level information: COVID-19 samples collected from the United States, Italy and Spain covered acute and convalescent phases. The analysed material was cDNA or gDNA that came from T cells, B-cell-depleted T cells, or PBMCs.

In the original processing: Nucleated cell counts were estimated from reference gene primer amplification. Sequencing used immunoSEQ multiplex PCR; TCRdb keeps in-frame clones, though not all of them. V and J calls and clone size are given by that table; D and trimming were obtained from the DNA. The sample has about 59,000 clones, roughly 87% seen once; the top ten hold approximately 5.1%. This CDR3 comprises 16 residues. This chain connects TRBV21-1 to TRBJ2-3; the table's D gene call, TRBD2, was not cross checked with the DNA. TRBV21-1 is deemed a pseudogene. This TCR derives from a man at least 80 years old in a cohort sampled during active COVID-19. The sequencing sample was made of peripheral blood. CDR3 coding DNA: TGTGCCAGCAGCCTTGGGACTAGCGGGAGCACAGATACGCAGTATTTT. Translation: CASSLGTSGSTDTQYF.